This TCR beta chain was captured in a study of blood T cells in healthy people across ages. Then a second PCR, running roughly 7 to 12 cycles, was carried out with a sample-barcoded 5' primer and a J-beta primer mix. Tags on each cDNA molecule came from a template-switch adaptor with 12 random nucleotides. TCRdb re-analysed the 5' RACE reads in MiXCR, keeping a single row per CDR3 protein. The sample consists of 700,000 or so distinct CDR3 sequences, over 20% of them appearing once. Germline-derived CDR1 and CDR2 are SGHRS and YFSETQ. The length of the CDR3 is 14 residues. With 2 bases removed from V and 7 bases from J, the gap between germline ends came to 12 bases. In its sample, this clonotype was seen a few times.

This sequence was found in a man aged 65 to 85 in good health. The V call is TRBV5-1, the J call TRBJ2-2; a weak D match, TRBD2 (5 bases). Material for sequencing was blood. CDR3 in DNA: TGCGCCAGCAGCTTAGGAGGTGGAGTCGGGGAGCTGTTTTTT. Amino acid sequence: CASSLGGGVGELFF. The complete variable domain, with remaining parts taken from reference TRBV5-1 and TRBJ2-2, reads KAGVTQTPRYLIKTRGQQVTLSCSPISGHRSVSWYQQTPGQGLQFLFEYFSETQRNKGNFPGRFSGRQFSNSRSEMNVSTLELGDSALYLCASSLGGGVGELFFGEGSRLTVL.